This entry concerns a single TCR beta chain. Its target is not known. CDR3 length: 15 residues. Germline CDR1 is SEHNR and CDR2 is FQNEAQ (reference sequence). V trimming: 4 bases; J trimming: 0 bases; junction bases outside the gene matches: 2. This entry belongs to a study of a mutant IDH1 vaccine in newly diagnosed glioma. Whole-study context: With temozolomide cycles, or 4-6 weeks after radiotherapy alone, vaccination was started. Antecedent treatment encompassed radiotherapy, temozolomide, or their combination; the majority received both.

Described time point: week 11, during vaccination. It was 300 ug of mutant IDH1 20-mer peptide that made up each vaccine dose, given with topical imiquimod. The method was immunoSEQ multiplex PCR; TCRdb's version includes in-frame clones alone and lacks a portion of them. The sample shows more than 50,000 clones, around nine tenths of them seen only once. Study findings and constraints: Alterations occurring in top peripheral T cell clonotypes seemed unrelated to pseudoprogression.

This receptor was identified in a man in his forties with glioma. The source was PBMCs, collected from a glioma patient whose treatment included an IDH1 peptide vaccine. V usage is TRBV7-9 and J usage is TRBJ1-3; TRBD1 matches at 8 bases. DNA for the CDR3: TGTGCCAGCAGCTCCACAGGGGGCTCTGGAAACACCATATATTTT. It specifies CASSSTGGSGNTIYF. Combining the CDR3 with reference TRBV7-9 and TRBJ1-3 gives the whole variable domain DTGVSQNPRHKITKRGQNVTFRCDPISEHNRLYWYRQTLGQGPEFLTYFQNEAQLEKSRLLSDRFSAERPKGSFSTLEIQRTEQGDSAMYLCASSSTGGSGNTIYFGEGSWLTVV.